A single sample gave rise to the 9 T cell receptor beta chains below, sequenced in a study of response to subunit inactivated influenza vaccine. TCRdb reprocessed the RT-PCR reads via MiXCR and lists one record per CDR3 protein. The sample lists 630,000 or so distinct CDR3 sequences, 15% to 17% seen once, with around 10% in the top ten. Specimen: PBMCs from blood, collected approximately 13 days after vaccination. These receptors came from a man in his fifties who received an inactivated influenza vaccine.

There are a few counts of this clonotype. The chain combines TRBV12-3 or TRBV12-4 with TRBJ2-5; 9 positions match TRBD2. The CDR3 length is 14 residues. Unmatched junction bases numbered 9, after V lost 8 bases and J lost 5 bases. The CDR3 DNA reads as TGTGCCAGCTCTACTCCGACTAGCGGCGAGACCCAGTACTTC. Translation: CASSTPTSGETQYF.

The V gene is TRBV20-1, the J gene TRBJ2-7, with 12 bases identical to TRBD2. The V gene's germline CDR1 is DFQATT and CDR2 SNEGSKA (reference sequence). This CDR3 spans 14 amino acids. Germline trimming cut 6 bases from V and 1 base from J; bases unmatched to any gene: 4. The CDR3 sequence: CSAKTSGSSYEQYF. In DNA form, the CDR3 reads TGCAGTGCCAAGACTAGCGGGAGTTCCTACGAGCAGTACTTC.

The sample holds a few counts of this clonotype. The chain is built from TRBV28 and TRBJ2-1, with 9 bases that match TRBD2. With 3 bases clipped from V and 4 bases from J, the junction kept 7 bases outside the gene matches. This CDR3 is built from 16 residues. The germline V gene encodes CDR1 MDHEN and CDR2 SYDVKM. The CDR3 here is CASSFHGLARYNEQFF. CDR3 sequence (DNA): TGTGCCAGCAGTTTTCATGGACTAGCGCGGTACAATGAGCAGTTCTTC.

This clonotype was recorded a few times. As DNA, the CDR3 is TGTGCCAGTACCCCGGAGGGGACAGATAACTATGGCTACACCTTC. Translated, it gives CASTPEGTDNYGYTF. The V gene is TRBV19, the J gene TRBJ1-2; 7 bases are a match to TRBD1. Germline V CDR1 and CDR2: LNHDA, SQIVND (reference sequence). V dropped 7 bases and J dropped 1; count of bases not matched to a gene: 9. CDR3 length: 15 residues.

As DNA, the CDR3 is TGTGCCAGCAGGGCCGGGGGGGATCAGCCCCAGCATTTT. This codes for CASRAGGDQPQHF. This chain links TRBV7-8 with TRBJ1-5, with D tentatively TRBD1 (5 bases). V was trimmed by 6 bases and J by 5 bases, leaving 11 bases between them. CDR3 size: 13 residues. Looked up from germline, CDR1 is SGHVS and CDR2 is FQNEAQ.

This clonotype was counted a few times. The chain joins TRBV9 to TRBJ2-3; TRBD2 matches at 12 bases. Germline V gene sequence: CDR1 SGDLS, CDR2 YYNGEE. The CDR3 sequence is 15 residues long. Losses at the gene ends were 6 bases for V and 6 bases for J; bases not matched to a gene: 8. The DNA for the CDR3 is TGTGCCAGCACCCTAGCGGGAGGGCCGGTGGATACGCAGTATTTT. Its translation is CASTLAGGPVDTQYF.

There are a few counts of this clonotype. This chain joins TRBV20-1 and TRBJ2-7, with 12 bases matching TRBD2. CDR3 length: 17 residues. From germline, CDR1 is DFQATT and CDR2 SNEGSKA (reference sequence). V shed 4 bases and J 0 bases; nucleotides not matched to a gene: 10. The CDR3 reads CSANGLAGLPSSYEQYF. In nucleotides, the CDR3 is TGCAGTGCTAACGGACTAGCGGGACTACCTAGCTCCTACGAGCAGTACTTC.

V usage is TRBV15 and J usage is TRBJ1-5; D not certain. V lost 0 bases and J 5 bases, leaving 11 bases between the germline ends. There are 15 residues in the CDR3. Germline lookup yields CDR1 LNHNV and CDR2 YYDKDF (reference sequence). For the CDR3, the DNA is TGTGCCACCAGCAGAGATGGCATCACGTATCAGCCCCAGCATTTT. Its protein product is CATSRDGITYQPQHF.

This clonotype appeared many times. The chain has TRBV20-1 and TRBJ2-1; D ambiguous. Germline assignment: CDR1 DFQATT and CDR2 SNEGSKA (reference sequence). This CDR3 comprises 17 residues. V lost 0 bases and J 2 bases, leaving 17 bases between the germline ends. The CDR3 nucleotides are TGCAGTGCTAGAGATGAGTTCCGGGCGGACCCCTACAATGAGCAGTTCTTC. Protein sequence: CSARDEFRADPYNEQFF.